The 31 T cell receptor beta chains in this list originate from one sample, sequenced in a study of control samples from healthy donors and cancer patients. Assay used: immunoSEQ multiplex PCR; TCRdb lists only in-frame clones, some missing. The repertoire holds some 45,000 clones, under 95% seen once, with roughly 20% in the top ten. Sequencing was performed on PBMCs. Receptors were obtained from a middle-aged woman with head and neck cancer.

The CDR3 loop reads CASSFSDSEAFF. The CDR3 DNA is TGCGCCAGCAGCTTTTCGGATTCTGAAGCTTTCTTT. The chain joins TRBV5-1 to TRBJ1-1; unclear D gene. The ends were cut back, 2 bases at V and 6 bases at J, with 8 bases in the middle. Germline CDR1 SGHRS, CDR2 YFSETQ. The CDR3 runs to 12 residues.

V usage is TRBV27 and J usage is TRBJ2-7; the D gene is possibly TRBD1 (6 bases). Looked up from germline, CDR1 is MNHEY and CDR2 is SMNVEV (reference sequence). The CDR3 is made up of 14 amino acids. The V end was cut by 3 bases, the J end by 5 bases, with 14 bases between. The CDR3 reads CASSFQGLRNEQYF. The DNA for the CDR3 is TGTGCCAGCAGTTTTCAGGGGCTCAGAAACGAGCAGTACTTC.

The rearrangement joins TRBV7-9 to TRBJ2-1; 13 nucleotides line up with TRBD2. The CDR3 totals 18 residues. V gave up 5 bases and J gave up 4 bases; unmatched junction bases: 11. CDR1 and CDR2 (germline): SEHNR, FQNEAQ (reference sequence). The CDR3 loop reads CASSPSLSLAGGYNEQFF. CDR3 bases: TGTGCCAGCAGCCCTTCCCTATCACTAGCGGGAGGGTACAATGAGCAGTTCTTC.

This clone was counted a single time. V is TRBV4-2 and J is TRBJ2-3, with D tentatively TRBD2 (6 bases). The CDR3 is made up of 14 amino acids. Germline V CDR1 and CDR2: LGHNA, YNFKEQ. Deletions cut 0 bases from V and 6 bases from J, with 10 bases between. The CDR3 reads CASSQDKSGDTQYF. The DNA for the CDR3 is TGTGCCAGCAGCCAAGATAAAAGCGGGGATACGCAGTATTTT.

The chain couples TRBV5-1 to TRBJ2-5, with TRBD2 identical over 10 bases. The CDR3 has 16 amino acids. Germline CDR1 SGHRS, CDR2 YFSETQ. V lost 0 bases, J lost 1 base, and 3 bases stayed unmatched. The CDR3 DNA reads as TGCGCCAGCAGCTTGGTGGTAGCGGGGGGCCAAGAGACCCAGTACTTC. This encodes CASSLVVAGGQETQYF.

The chain couples TRBV10-3 to TRBJ2-7, with D possibly matching TRBD2 (6 bases). V lost 5 bases to trimming and J lost 3 bases, with 14 bases between them. In germline, CDR1 is ENHRY, CDR2 SYGVKD. The CDR3 extends over 14 amino acids. CDR3 DNA sequence: TGTGCCATCAGTAATAGGGTCGGGGGCTACGAGCAGTACTTC. Translating it yields CAISNRVGGYEQYF.

V is TRBV30 and J is TRBJ1-1; D gene uncertain. The length of the CDR3 is 9 residues. Trimming left V 7 bases short and J 0 bases short, with 0 bases between. Per germline, CDR1 GTSNPN and CDR2 SVGIG (reference sequence). CDR3 protein: CALNTEAFF. The CDR3 region has the DNA TGTGCCTTGAACACTGAAGCTTTCTTT.

The chain employs TRBV27 and TRBJ2-4; D is tentatively TRBD1 or TRBD2 (5 bases each). CDR3 size: 18 residues. Germline V gene sequence: CDR1 MNHEY, CDR2 SMNVEV (reference sequence). Deletions cut 0 bases from V and 0 bases from J, with 15 bases between. CDR3 sequence: CASSLSRDRTLAKNIQYF. The CDR3 DNA reads as TGTGCCAGCAGTTTATCCCGGGACCGGACCCTAGCCAAAAACATTCAGTACTTC.

The chain couples TRBV7-9 to TRBJ2-7; D call uncertain. Trimming cost V 4 bases and J 3 bases, with 4 bases left between them. The length of the CDR3 is 11 residues. CDR1 SEHNR and CDR2 FQNEAQ come from the germline V gene (reference sequence). The CDR3 region has the DNA TGTGCCAGCAGCTCCGTCTACGAGCAGTACTTC. It encodes CASSSVYEQYF.

The rearrangement joins TRBV27 to TRBJ1-1; D might be TRBD1 (5 bases). CDR3 length: 14 residues. The germline V gene encodes CDR1 MNHEY and CDR2 SMNVEV (reference sequence). V lost 3 bases and J 0 bases, leaving 8 bases between the germline ends. The CDR3 spells CASSLQGLNTEAFF. For the CDR3, the DNA is TGTGCCAGCAGTTTGCAGGGACTGAACACTGAAGCTTTCTTT.

The V gene is TRBV30, the J gene TRBJ1-1; D is undetermined. Germline V lookup: CDR1 GTSNPN, CDR2 SVGIG (reference sequence). The CDR3 is 15 amino acids. Trimming took off 7 bases at V and 0 bases at J, with 18 bases between the two ends. This CDR3 is CASSGLSLMNTEAFF. The CDR3 region has the DNA TGTGCCTCAAGCGGGCTGTCGCTTATGAACACTGAAGCTTTCTTT.

The V and J genes are TRBV5-1 and TRBJ2-3; no reliable D call. The CDR3 has 11 amino acids. Germline assignment: CDR1 SGHRS and CDR2 YFSETQ. Between the trimmed V and J ends, which lost 6 bases and 6 bases, there was a span of 8 bases. CDR3 protein: CASTMGDTQYF. The CDR3 DNA sequence: TGCGCCAGCACCATGGGGGATACGCAGTATTTT.

The V and J genes are TRBV30 and TRBJ1-1, with a tentative D call TRBD1 (6 bases). This CDR3 comprises 15 residues. Germline lookup yields CDR1 GTSNPN and CDR2 SVGIG (reference sequence). With 4 bases removed from V and 4 bases from J, the gap between germline ends came to 19 bases. The CDR3 here is CAWTPGGLGGTEAFF. In nucleotides, the CDR3 is TGTGCCTGGACCCCGGGGGGCCTCGGGGGCACTGAAGCTTTCTTT. Based on the CDR3 plus reference TRBV30 and TRBJ1-1, the full variable domain is SQTIHQWPATLVQPVGSPLSLECTVEGTSNPNLYWYRQAAGRGLQLLFYSVGIGQISSEVPQNLSASRPQDRQFILSSKKLLLSDSGFYLCAWTPGGLGGTEAFFGQGTRLTVV.

In DNA, the CDR3 is TGTGCCAGCAGCTTAAACACCGGGGAGCTGTTTTTT. As protein: CASSLNTGELFF. The chain has TRBV7-3 and TRBJ2-2; D is unclear. Trimming removed 1 base from V and 3 bases from J, with 0 bases in between. The germline CDR1 and CDR2 sequences are SGHTA and FQGTGA. The CDR3 consists of 12 residues.

The chain recombines TRBV14 with TRBJ2-5, with D hard to call. This CDR3 has 18 amino acids. V was clipped by 1 base and J by 5 bases, with 23 bases between them. Germline V gives CDR1 SGHDN, CDR2 FVKESK. The CDR3 spells CASSQVFGRPYYGETQYF. The DNA of the CDR3 is TGTGCCAGCAGCCAAGTTTTCGGTCGGCCTTATTACGGGGAGACCCAGTACTTC. Full variable domain (remainder filled in from reference TRBV14 and TRBJ2-5): EAGVTQFPSHSVIEKGQTVTLRCDPISGHDNLYWYRRVMGKEIKFLLHFVKESKQDESGMPNNRFLAERTGGTYSTLKVQPAELEDSGVYFCASSQVFGRPYYGETQYFGPGTRLLVL.

This clone occurred once. This CDR3 is also generated by other DNA sequences in the sample. The rearrangement links TRBV2 to TRBJ2-7; D is unclear. The CDR3 runs to 12 residues. V lost 5 bases and J lost 0, with 5 bases in between. The V gene's germline CDR1 is SNHLY and CDR2 FYNNEI. CDR3 sequence reads: CASSRTSYEQYF. The CDR3 nucleotides read TGTGCCAGCAGTCGGACCTCCTACGAGCAGTACTTC.

This clone has just a few counts. The CDR3 is CASIQGGPGGYEQYF. CDR3 DNA sequence: TGTGCCAGCATCCAAGGGGGGCCCGGGGGATACGAGCAGTACTTC. The chain couples TRBV27 to TRBJ2-7, with D perhaps given as TRBD1 or TRBD2 (6 bases each). CDR1 and CDR2 from the germline V gene are MNHEY and SMNVEV (reference sequence). V lost 7 bases, J lost 4 bases, and 20 bases lay in between. The CDR3 sequence is 15 residues long.

This rearrangement joins TRBV5-4 to TRBJ2-7, with D perhaps matching TRBD2 (6 bases). CDR3 size: 14 residues. Between the trimmed V and J ends, which lost 4 bases and 1 base, there was a span of 12 bases. Germline loops: CDR1 SGHNT, CDR2 YYREEE (reference sequence). DNA for the CDR3: TGTGCCAGCAGCGGGAGAGGAGGGTCCTACGAGCAGTACTTC. Its translation: CASSGRGGSYEQYF.

The chain is built from TRBV19 and TRBJ2-3; 8 nucleotides agree with TRBD2. J gave up 4 bases and V 6 bases, and 9 bases lay outside the gene matches. There are 15 residues in the CDR3. The germline V gene encodes CDR1 LNHDA and CDR2 SQIVND (reference sequence). The CDR3 DNA sequence: TGTGCCAGTAGGGGACGGACCGGGGGGGCAGATACGCAGTATTTT. Amino acids: CASRGRTGGADTQYF.

The chain links TRBV3-1 (or the pseudogene TRBV3-2) to TRBJ1-3, with 7 bases matching TRBD1. The CDR3 length is 17 residues. Germline V gene lookup returns CDR1 LGHDT and CDR2 YNNKEL (reference sequence). V lost 4 bases to trimming and J lost 6 bases; unmatched junction nucleotides: 15. As DNA, the CDR3 is TGTGCCAGCAGCCCCGCAAGACAGGGAGGATATGTAAACACCATATATTTT. Translating gives CASSPARQGGYVNTIYF.

The chain is built from TRBV9 and TRBJ1-5; no reliable D call. The length of the CDR3 is 18 residues. Germline V gene sequence: CDR1 SGDLS, CDR2 YYNGEE. V dropped 3 bases and J dropped 0 bases, with 19 bases sitting between them. This CDR3 reads CASSARQDPAFSNQPQHF. In DNA, the CDR3 is TGTGCCAGCAGCGCCCGTCAAGACCCAGCTTTTAGCAATCAGCCCCAGCATTTT.

This clone was observed once. The chain recombines TRBV2 with TRBJ2-1, with 8 bases lining up with TRBD2. The germline V gene encodes CDR1 SNHLY and CDR2 FYNNEI. The CDR3 runs to 15 residues. Unmatched junction bases numbered 8, after V lost 6 bases and J lost 4 bases. The CDR3 loop reads CASRPGLGIYNEQFF. The CDR3 region has the DNA TGTGCCAGCAGACCGGGACTAGGCATTTACAATGAGCAGTTCTTC.

V and J are TRBV19 and TRBJ1-4, with D hard to call. Trimming took off 5 bases at V and 4 bases at J, with 11 bases between the two ends. The CDR3 length is 14 residues. CDR1 LNHDA and CDR2 SQIVND come from the germline V gene (reference sequence). In DNA form, the CDR3 reads TGTGCCAGTAGTTTCGGTTCCGATAATGAAAAACTGTTTTTT. Amino acid sequence: CASSFGSDNEKLFF.

The gene calls are TRBV11-2 and TRBJ2-7, with 7 bases aligning to TRBD2. The V gene end was trimmed by 1 base and the J gene end by 2 bases; junction bases not matched to a gene: 8. The CDR3 totals 16 residues. Germline V gene data show CDR1 as SGHAT and CDR2 as FQNNGV. CDR3 DNA: TGTGCCAGCAGCTTAGCCGCGGGACTATTAACCTACGAGCAGTACTTC. This encodes CASSLAAGLLTYEQYF.

This CDR3 is CASSEEGTGPEQYF. DNA of the CDR3: TGTGCCAGCAGTGAAGAAGGGACAGGTCCCGAGCAGTACTTC. The chain carries TRBV2 and TRBJ2-7; 8 bases fit TRBD1. The CDR3 covers 14 residues. Germline lookup yields CDR1 SNHLY and CDR2 FYNNEI. V shed 1 base, J shed 6 bases, and the junction held 5 bases outside the gene matches.

The chain carries TRBV28 and TRBJ1-5; D is possibly TRBD1 (5 bases). Deletions cut 5 bases from V and 4 bases from J, with 12 bases between. The germline gives CDR1 MDHEN, CDR2 SYDVKM. The CDR3 is 14 amino acids. The CDR3 DNA reads TGTGCCAGCAGTCCCCGACAGATGAATCAGCCCCAGCATTTT. Translation gives CASSPRQMNQPQHF.

The V call is TRBV5-6, the J call TRBJ2-1; 7 positions agree with TRBD2. With V trimmed by 2 bases and J by 2 bases, 4 bases remained unmatched. CDR1 and CDR2 (germline): SGHDT, YYEEEE. CDR3 size: 15 residues. CDR3 DNA sequence: TGTGCCAGCAGCTTCCGACGGGGGGCCTACAATGAGCAGTTCTTC. Translating it yields CASSFRRGAYNEQFF.

This clone came up once. This sequence joins TRBV5-1 and TRBJ1-2; D remains unclear. This CDR3 has 11 amino acids. Germline V CDR1 and CDR2: SGHRS, YFSETQ. V was cut by 5 bases and J by 8 bases, with 10 bases left in between. Here the CDR3 reads CASRLAGGYTF. The CDR3, as DNA: TGCGCCAGCAGGCTGGCAGGCGGCTACACCTTC.

This clone was counted a few times. The same CDR3 also results from other DNA sequences found in this sample. This chain connects TRBV14 to TRBJ2-3; TRBD1 agrees at 7 bases. From germline, CDR1 is SGHDN and CDR2 FVKESK. V shed 3 bases, J shed 2 bases, and the junction held 11 bases outside the gene matches. This CDR3 has 17 residues. CDR3 nucleotide sequence: TGTGCCAGCAGCCAGTACACGGGACAGACCATCACAGATACGCAGTATTTT. Protein sequence: CASSQYTGQTITDTQYF. The variable domain in full, with the rest retrieved from reference TRBV14 and TRBJ2-3, is EAGVTQFPSHSVIEKGQTVTLRCDPISGHDNLYWYRRVMGKEIKFLLHFVKESKQDESGMPNNRFLAERTGGTYSTLKVQPAELEDSGVYFCASSQYTGQTITDTQYFGPGTRLTVL.

The J gene is TRBJ1-2, the V gene TRBV7-9, with TRBD1 identical over 11 bases. This CDR3 contains 14 residues. After removal of 5 bases from V and 6 bases from J, the junction contained 5 bases not matched to a gene. Germline CDR1 SEHNR, CDR2 FQNEAQ (reference sequence). This chain's CDR3 is CASSPRDRGNGYTF. CDR3 DNA sequence: TGTGCCAGCAGCCCCCGGGACAGGGGGAATGGCTACACCTTC.

The rearrangement links TRBV11-2 to TRBJ2-7, with TRBD2 matching over 10 bases. V lost 6 bases, J lost 8 bases, and 10 bases stayed unmatched. Germline values: CDR1 SGHAT, CDR2 FQNNGV. CDR3 length: 14 amino acids. As DNA, the CDR3 is TGTGCCAGCAGGCGACTAGCGGGCCATTTTAAGCAGTACTTC. It codes for CASRRLAGHFKQYF. Based on the CDR3 plus reference TRBV11-2 and TRBJ2-7, the full variable domain is EAGVAQSPRYKIIEKRQSVAFWCNPISGHATLYWYQQILGQGPKLLIQFQNNGVVDDSQLPKDRFSAERLKGVDSTLKIQPAKLEDSAVYLCASRRLAGHFKQYFGPGTRLTVT.